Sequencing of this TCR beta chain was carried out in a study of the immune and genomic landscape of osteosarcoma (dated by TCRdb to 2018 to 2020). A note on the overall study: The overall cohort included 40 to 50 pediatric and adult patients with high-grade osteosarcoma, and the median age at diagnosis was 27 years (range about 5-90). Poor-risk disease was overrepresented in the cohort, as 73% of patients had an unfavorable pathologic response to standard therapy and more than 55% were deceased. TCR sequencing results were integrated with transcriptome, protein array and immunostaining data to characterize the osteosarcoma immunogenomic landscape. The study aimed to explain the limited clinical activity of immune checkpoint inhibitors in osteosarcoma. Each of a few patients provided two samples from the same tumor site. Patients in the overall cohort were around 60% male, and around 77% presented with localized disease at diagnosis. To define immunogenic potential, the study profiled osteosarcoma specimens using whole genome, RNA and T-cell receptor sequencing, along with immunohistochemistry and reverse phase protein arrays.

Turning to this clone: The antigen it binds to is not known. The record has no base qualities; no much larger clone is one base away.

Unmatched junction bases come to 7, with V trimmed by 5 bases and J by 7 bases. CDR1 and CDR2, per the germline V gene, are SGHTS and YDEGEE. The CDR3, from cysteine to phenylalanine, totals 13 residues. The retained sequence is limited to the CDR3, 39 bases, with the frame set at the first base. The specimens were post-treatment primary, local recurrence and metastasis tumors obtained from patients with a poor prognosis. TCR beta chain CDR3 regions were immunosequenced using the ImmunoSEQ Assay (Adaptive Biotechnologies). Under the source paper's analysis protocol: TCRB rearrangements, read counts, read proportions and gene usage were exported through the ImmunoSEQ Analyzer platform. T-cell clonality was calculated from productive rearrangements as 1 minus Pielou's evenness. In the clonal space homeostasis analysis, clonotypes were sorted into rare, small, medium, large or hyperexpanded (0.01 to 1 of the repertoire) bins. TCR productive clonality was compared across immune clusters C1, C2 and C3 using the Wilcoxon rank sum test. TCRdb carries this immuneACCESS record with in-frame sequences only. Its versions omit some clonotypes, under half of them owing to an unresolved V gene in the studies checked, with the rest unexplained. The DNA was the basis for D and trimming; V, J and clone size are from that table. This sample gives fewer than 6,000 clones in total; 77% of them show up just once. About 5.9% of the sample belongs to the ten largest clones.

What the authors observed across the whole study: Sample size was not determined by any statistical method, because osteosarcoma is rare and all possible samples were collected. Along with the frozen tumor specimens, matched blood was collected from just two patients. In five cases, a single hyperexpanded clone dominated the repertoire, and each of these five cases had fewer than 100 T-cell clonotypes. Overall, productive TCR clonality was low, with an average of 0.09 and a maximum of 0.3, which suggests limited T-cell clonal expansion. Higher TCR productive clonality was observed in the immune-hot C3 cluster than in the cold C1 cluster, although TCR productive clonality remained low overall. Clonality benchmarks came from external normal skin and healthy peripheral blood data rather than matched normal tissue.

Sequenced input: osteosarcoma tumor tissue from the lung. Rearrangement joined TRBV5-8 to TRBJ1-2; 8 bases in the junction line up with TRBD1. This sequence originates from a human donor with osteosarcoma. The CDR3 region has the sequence CASRSYRGGGYTF. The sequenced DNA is TGTGCCAGCAGATCATACAGGGGGGGTGGCTACACCTTC.